This note documents a single T cell receptor beta chain sequence. Profiled with immunoSEQ multiplex PCR; TCRdb holds only in-frame clones, not every one. The table has under 450,000 clones, roughly 94% seen once. The CDR3 has 14 residues. V dropped 4 bases and J dropped 4; count of bases not matched to a gene: 4. Germline assignment: CDR1 SGHDN and CDR2 FVKESK. The sample is drawn from a study of shared T cell receptors in the human thymus. V and J are TRBV14 and TRBJ2-5, with 9 bases that match TRBD2. This clonotype was sampled from a human donor. What was sequenced was thymocytes. In DNA, the CDR3 is TGTGCCAGCAGCCGGCGGGAGGGGCGAGAGACCCAGTACTTC. Translating it yields CASSRREGRETQYF.